This T cell receptor (beta chain) originates from a study of blood T cell repertoires in COVID-19. The table came from immunoSEQ multiplex PCR; TCRdb's copy has only in-frame clones and leaves some out. Altogether approximately 200,000 clones are present, about nine tenths being singletons, with the ten largest covering 2.7%. Germline trimming cut 0 bases from V and 3 bases from J; bases unmatched to any gene: 7. Germline CDR1 reads LGHNA; CDR2 reads YSLEER. The CDR3 covers 17 residues. The sample was peripheral blood. The source is a woman aged 55-69 years with acute or convalescent COVID-19. J is TRBJ2-1 and V is TRBV4-3, with 8 bases fitting TRBD1. CDR3 amino acids: CASSQDPPGGYYNEQFF. The CDR3 coding sequence is TGCGCCAGCAGCCAAGATCCCCCAGGGGGCTACTACAATGAGCAGTTCTTC.